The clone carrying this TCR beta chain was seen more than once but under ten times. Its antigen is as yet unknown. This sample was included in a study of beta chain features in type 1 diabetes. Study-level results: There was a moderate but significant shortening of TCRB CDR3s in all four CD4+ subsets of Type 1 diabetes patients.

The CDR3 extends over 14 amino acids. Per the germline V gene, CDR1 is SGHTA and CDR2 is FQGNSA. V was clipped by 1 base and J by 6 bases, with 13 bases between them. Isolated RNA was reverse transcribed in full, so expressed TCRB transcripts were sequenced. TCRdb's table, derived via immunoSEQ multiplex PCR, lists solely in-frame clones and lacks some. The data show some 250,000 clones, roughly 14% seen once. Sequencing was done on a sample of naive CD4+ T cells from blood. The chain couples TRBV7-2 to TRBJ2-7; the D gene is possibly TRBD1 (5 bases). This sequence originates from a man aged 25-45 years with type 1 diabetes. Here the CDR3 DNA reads TGTGCCAGCAGCTTAGGCCTAGGGGCCTCCGAGCAGTACTTC. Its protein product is CASSLGLGASEQYF.